Presented here are 10 T cell receptor beta chains from one specimen sequenced in a study of T cell repertoires in cytomegalovirus infection. TCRdb fed the reads into MiXCR, producing one record per CDR3 protein. The data hold around 280,000 distinct CDR3 sequences, with approximately 14% observed a single time. Material for sequencing was PBMCs. These receptors were obtained from a human donor in good health (CMV status not recorded). Some clones in this sample may be carry-over from other donors' samples.

The table lists this clonotype with a few counts. The chain combines TRBV7-9 with TRBJ1-5; TRBD1 matches at 7 bases. Per the germline V gene, CDR1 is SEHNR and CDR2 is FQNEAQ (reference sequence). The CDR3 has 17 amino acids. The V segment lost 0 bases and the J segment 0 bases; nucleotides outside the gene matches: 5. The CDR3 sequence: CASSLALTGNSNQPQHF. The CDR3 DNA reads as TGTGCCAGCAGCTTAGCCCTGACAGGGAATAGCAATCAGCCCCAGCATTTT. The whole variable domain, filled in from reference TRBV7-9 and TRBJ1-5, reads DTGVSQNPRHKITKRGQNVTFRCDPISEHNRLYWYRQTLGQGPEFLTYFQNEAQLEKSRLLSDRFSAERPKGSFSTLEIQRTEQGDSAMYLCASSLALTGNSNQPQHFGDGTRLSIL.

This clonotype was recorded at least ten times. This sequence joins TRBV6-2 or TRBV6-3 and TRBJ2-2; D may be TRBD1 (6 bases). With 4 bases removed from V and 7 bases from J, the gap between germline ends came to 7 bases. This CDR3 has 12 residues. Germline V gene data show CDR1 as MNHEY and CDR2 as SVGEGT. The CDR3 loop reads CASSSDSGELFF. The CDR3, as DNA: TGTGCCAGCAGTTCGGACAGCGGGGAGCTGTTTTTT.

J is TRBJ1-1 and V is TRBV2; no clear D. CDR1 and CDR2 from the germline V gene are SNHLY and FYNNEI. The CDR3 extends over 14 amino acids. Trimming took 8 bases from V and 0 from J, leaving 13 bases between them. The CDR3 DNA is TGTGCCAGCCGTCTGGAGAGAGTGAACACTGAAGCTTTCTTT. Residues: CASRLERVNTEAFF.

This clonotype was counted many times. The V gene is TRBV25-1, the J gene TRBJ2-1; TRBD2 might be the D (5 bases). CDR1 is MGHDK and CDR2 is SYGVNS in the germline V gene. The CDR3 is 17 residues long. The V end was cut by 2 bases, the J end by 0 bases, with 14 bases between. The CDR3 sequence is CASSEQREEVSYNEQFF. In nucleotides, the CDR3 is TGTGCCAGCAGTGAACAAAGAGAGGAGGTCTCCTACAATGAGCAGTTCTTC.

This clonotype occurred many times. This CDR3 is CASSLGGASGNTIYF. In nucleotides, the CDR3 is TGTGCCAGCAGCTTAGGTGGGGCCTCTGGAAACACCATATATTTT. This sequence joins TRBV11-2 and TRBJ1-3, with D maybe TRBD1 (5 bases). Per the germline V gene, CDR1 is SGHAT and CDR2 is FQNNGV. Trimming stripped 1 base from V and 0 bases from J, with 7 bases between. CDR3 length: 15 amino acids.

This clonotype was found many times. This chain connects TRBV7-8 to TRBJ2-6, with no clear D. There are 15 residues in the CDR3. Per germline, CDR1 SGHVS and CDR2 FQNEAQ. V lost 5 bases and J lost 0, with 8 bases in between. CDR3 region: CASSLLASGANVLTF. The CDR3 DNA reads as TGTGCCAGCAGCCTCTTGGCCTCTGGGGCCAACGTCCTGACTTTC.

In its sample, this clonotype was seen many times. The V gene is TRBV7-6, the J gene TRBJ2-3, with D possibly being TRBD2 (6 bases). The CDR3 spans 18 residues. V was pared by 5 bases and J by 2 bases, with 23 bases between. Germline V gene data show CDR1 as SGHVS and CDR2 as FNYEAQ. Written as DNA, the CDR3 is TGTGCCAGCAGCCCAATACGGGACTTCTGGCCTGACACAGATACGCAGTATTTT. This encodes CASSPIRDFWPDTDTQYF.

The rearrangement joins TRBV20-1 to TRBJ1-1; 7 bases agree with TRBD1. V trimming: 2 bases; J trimming: 0 bases; junction bases outside the gene matches: 3. Germline assignment: CDR1 DFQATT and CDR2 SNEGSKA (reference sequence). This CDR3 has 14 residues. CDR3: CSARRTGLNTEAFF. The CDR3 DNA reads TGCAGTGCTAGAAGGACAGGATTGAACACTGAAGCTTTCTTT.

This clonotype was recorded at least ten times. Written as DNA, the CDR3 is TGTGCCAGCAGTTTACAACAGACTGGAAACACCATATATTTT. It translates to CASSLQQTGNTIYF. V is TRBV28 and J is TRBJ1-3; D is uncertain. Trimming took off 2 bases at V and 2 bases at J, with 7 bases between the two ends. The V gene's germline CDR1 is MDHEN and CDR2 SYDVKM. The CDR3 extends over 14 amino acids.

This clonotype showed up just a few times. The V gene is TRBV20-1, the J gene TRBJ2-1, with TRBD2 matching over 10 bases. This CDR3 is 19 amino acids long. The germline CDR1 and CDR2 sequences are DFQATT and SNEGSKA (reference sequence). Trimming removed 1 base from V and 3 bases from J; junction bases left unmatched: 15. CDR3 in DNA: TGCAGTGCTAGAGTGGCTCTAGCGGGGGACCAAACTTTCTACAATGAGCAGTTCTTC. It encodes CSARVALAGDQTFYNEQFF.